A selection of T cell receptor beta chains follows, all from one sample in a study of OX40 agonist ivuxolimab in advanced cancers. The repertoire was sequenced with immunoSEQ multiplex PCR; TCRdb's copy has only in-frame clones and lacks some. Among about 98,000 clones listed, more than 85% were seen once. Material: CD4+ or CD8+ T cells sorted from blood, obtained in a trial of the OX40 agonist ivuxolimab. All receptors come from an adult with an advanced solid tumor such as melanoma, head and neck, liver or kidney cancer. The CDR3 runs from the conserved cysteine through the conserved F or W. A D gene is named only where the DNA matches it firmly. Some rows have no size entry. The others give once, few or many, or a class for an expanded clone.

>TRBJ2-7|NA|TRBV5-4|NA
TGCGCCAGCAGCCAAGAATTGGACGGGGACCACGAGCAGTACTTC
CASSQELDGDHEQYF
>TRBJ1-3|NA|TRBV6-5|NA
TGTGCCAACAGTTACGGGGTCAACTCTGGAAACACCATATATTTT
CANSYGVNSGNTIYF
>TRBJ2-1|NA|TRBV5-1|NA
TGCGCCAGCAGCTTGGCCCCGGGCTCCTACAATGAGCAGTTCTTC
CASSLAPGSYNEQFF
>TRBJ2-7|NA|TRBV11-2|TRBD2
TGTGCCAGCAGTTTCGAAGCGGGGTCGGTGCGTTACGAGCAGTACTTC
CASSFEAGSVRYEQYF
>TRBJ1-2|NA|TRBV11-3|TRBD1
TGTGCCAGCAGCCTACACAGGGGGCCAGGCTATGGCTACACCTTC
CASSLHRGPGYGYTF
>TRBJ2-1|once|TRBV27|NA
TGTGCCAGCAGTTTGGGCCGGTGGGATCCCAATGAGCAGTTCTTC
CASSLGRWDPNEQFF
>TRBJ2-1|NA|TRBV20-1|NA
TGCAGTGGTGGGGTCGACGAGCAGTTCTTC
CSGGVDEQFF
>TRBJ2-5|NA|TRBV6-1|NA
TGTGCCAGCAGTGAGTACTTCGGGAGTGGCGAGACCCAGTACTTC
CASSEYFGSGETQYF
>TRBJ1-2|NA|TRBV19|NA
TGTGCCAGTAGTATTTCGGGTGGGGTGAACTATGGCTACACCTTC
CASSISGGVNYGYTF
>TRBJ1-2|NA|TRBV6-5|NA
TGTGCCAGCAGTTACGATCCCGGAGCTAACTATGGCTACACCTTC
CASSYDPGANYGYTF
>TRBJ2-7|NA|TRBV6-5|NA
TGTGCCAGCAGTTCCCCCGGGGGCAGCCCGGGAAGAGAGCAGTACTTC
CASSSPGGSPGREQYF
>TRBJ2-2|once|TRBV28|TRBD1
TGTGCCAGCATTACAGGACAGGGCAACGGGGAGCTGTTTTTT
CASITGQGNGELFF
>TRBJ1-5|once|TRBV4-1|TRBD1
TGCGCCAGCAGCCGAGGGGGGACAGGGTATCAGCCCCAGCATTTT
CASSRGGTGYQPQHF
>TRBJ2-2|NA|TRBV5-1|TRBD2
TGCGCCAGCAGCTTGTTTTCCTCGACTAGCGGGAGAGACACCGGGGAGCTGTTTTTT
CASSLFSSTSGRDTGELFF
>TRBJ2-5|NA|TRBV9|NA
TGTGCCAGCAGCGTAGATGGGGTCGAGACCCAGTACTTC
CASSVDGVETQYF
>TRBJ2-1|NA|TRBV5-1|TRBD2
TGCGCCAGCAGCCGGGACCCTAGCGGGGGGCTAAATGAGCAGTTCTTC
CASSRDPSGGLNEQFF
>TRBJ2-3|NA|TRBV5-1|NA
TGCGCCAGCAGCTTGGCCGGGGCTAACCTTGCAGATACGCAGTATTTT
CASSLAGANLADTQYF
>TRBJ2-6|once|TRBV25-1|NA
TGTGCCAGCAGTGAATACTCGGATGGGGCCAACGTCCTGACTTTC
CASSEYSDGANVLTF
>TRBJ1-1|NA|TRBV6-5|NA
TGTGCCAGCAGTTACGGGGGGCAGGAAGCTTTCTTT
CASSYGGQEAFF
>TRBJ1-1|NA|TRBV15|NA
TGTGCCACTAACACCGGGACCCCGGGAACTGAAGCTTTCTTT
CATNTGTPGTEAFF
>TRBJ2-7|NA|TRBV7-2|TRBD1
TGTGCCAGCAGCCGGACAGGGGGCGCGTACGAGCAGTACTTC
CASSRTGGAYEQYF
>TRBJ1-1|NA|TRBV18|NA
TGTGCCAGCTCACCGACGACATATAAGAACACTGAAGCTTTCTTT
CASSPTTYKNTEAFF
>TRBJ2-7|NA|TRBV7-6|TRBD2
TGTGCCAGCAGCCCACGGTCGGGGGGACGCTACGAGCAGTACTTC
CASSPRSGGRYEQYF
>TRBJ1-5|NA|TRBV28|NA
TGTGCCAGCAGCCCGGGGGGCTTCAATCAGCCCCAGCATTTT
CASSPGGFNQPQHF
>TRBJ1-2|NA|TRBV19|TRBD1
TGTGCCAGTAGTATCCAACAGGGGAGGAGGGGCTACACCTTC
CASSIQQGRRGYTF
>TRBJ2-1|NA|TRBV30|TRBD2
TGTGCCTGGAGTCCGACTAGCGGAGGCTACAATGAGCAGTTCTTC
CAWSPTSGGYNEQFF
>TRBJ1-2|NA|TRBV4-2|TRBD1
TGTGCCAGCAGCCTTCAACCGGGACAGGGAGGGGGCTATGGCTACACCTTC
CASSLQPGQGGGYGYTF
>TRBJ1-4|NA|TRBV7-9|TRBD1
TGTGCCAGCAGCTCCGGGACAGGGGTGGATGAAAAACTGTTTTTT
CASSSGTGVDEKLFF
>TRBJ2-2|NA|TRBV28|NA
TGTGCCAGCAGTTCCCGGACTCATCCCGGGGAGCTGTTTTTT
CASSSRTHPGELFF
>TRBJ2-1|NA|TRBV7-9|NA
TGTGCCAGCAGCCTTAATTACAATGAGCAGTTCTTC
CASSLNYNEQFF
>TRBJ1-5|once|TRBV5-6|TRBD1
TGTGCCAGCAGTTTGAACAGGGGAGATCAGCCCCAGCATTTT
CASSLNRGDQPQHF
>TRBJ2-3|NA|TRBV5-1|TRBD1
TGCGCCAGCAGCTTTAGACAGGGAGACACAGATACGCAGTATTTT
CASSFRQGDTDTQYF
>TRBJ2-3|NA|TRBV5-1|TRBD2
TGCGCCAGCAGCTTGAGCGGGGGCAGCACAGATACGCAGTATTTT
CASSLSGGSTDTQYF
>TRBJ1-3|NA|TRBV5-5|NA
TGTGCCAGCAGCTTGGGACGGCCAGGAAACACCATATATTTT
CASSLGRPGNTIYF
>TRBJ2-2|NA|TRBV19|NA
TGTGCCAGTAGGGTTCCGGCGGGGACCGGGGAGCTGTTTTTT
CASRVPAGTGELFF
>TRBJ1-5|NA|TRBV2|NA
TGTGCCAGCAGTGACGGCAGGGTTTGGCAGCCCCAGCATTTT
CASSDGRVWQPQHF
>TRBJ1-2|NA|TRBV6-5|NA
TGTGCCAGCAGTTCCCCAGGAATCGTATACACCTTC
CASSSPGIVYTF
>TRBJ1-1|NA|TRBV30|NA
TGTGCCTGGATGGGAGGGCAAATCACTGAAGCTTTCTTT
CAWMGGQITEAFF
>TRBJ1-2|NA|TRBV11-2|NA
TGTGCCAGCAGCTTGGGGGGGGCCCCAGTTGCCGACTATGGCTACACCTTC
CASSLGGAPVADYGYTF
>TRBJ2-1|NA|TRBV18|NA
TGTGCCAGCTCACCGGGGTCTGGGGGAAAGCAGTTCTTC
CASSPGSGGKQFF
>TRBJ1-5|NA|TRBV10-3|NA
TGTGCCATCAGTGGCGGTCAGGGCGATCATAGCAATCAGCCCCAGCATTTT
CAISGGQGDHSNQPQHF
>TRBJ2-3|NA|TRBV5-1|TRBD2
TGCGCCAGCAGCTCCTGGGGACTAGCGGGGGGGAATCGGATCACAGATACGCAGTATTTT
CASSSWGLAGGNRITDTQYF
>TRBJ2-3|NA|TRBV6-5|NA
TGTGCCAGCAGCCGGGGACTCGCCACAGATACGCAGTATTTT
CASSRGLATDTQYF
>TRBJ2-1|NA|TRBV28|NA
TGTGCCAGCAGTTTCGACGCCTACAATGAGCAGTTCTTC
CASSFDAYNEQFF